The present entry profiles one TCR beta chain with its context. The data originate from a study of blood T cell repertoires in COVID-19. Study at large: Sample material is recorded as cDNA or gDNA derived from T cells, B-cell-depleted T cells, or PBMCs.

In the authors' methods: The assay estimated nucleated cells by amplifying reference gene primers. TCRdb's table, derived via immunoSEQ multiplex PCR, lists solely in-frame clones and lacks some. The DNA was the basis for D and trimming; V, J and clone size are from that table. The profile shows some 300,000 clones, about 87% of them singletons. Trimming at V came to 9 bases and at J to 7 bases, leaving 15 bases not matched to a gene. This CDR3 is 17 amino acids long. Germline V gene lookup returns CDR1 LNHDA and CDR2 SQIVND (reference sequence). One Seattle source followed patients from active infection through their disease course.

The sequencing input was peripheral blood. The sequence derives from a woman aged 50 to 60 with COVID-19, enrolled during active disease. J is TRBJ2-7 and V is TRBV19, with 16 nucleotides matching TRBD2. CDR3 bases: TGTGCCAGAACGCCACCTGGGACTAGCGGGAGGGCTTGGGAGCAGTACTTC. This gives the protein CARTPPGTSGRAWEQYF.